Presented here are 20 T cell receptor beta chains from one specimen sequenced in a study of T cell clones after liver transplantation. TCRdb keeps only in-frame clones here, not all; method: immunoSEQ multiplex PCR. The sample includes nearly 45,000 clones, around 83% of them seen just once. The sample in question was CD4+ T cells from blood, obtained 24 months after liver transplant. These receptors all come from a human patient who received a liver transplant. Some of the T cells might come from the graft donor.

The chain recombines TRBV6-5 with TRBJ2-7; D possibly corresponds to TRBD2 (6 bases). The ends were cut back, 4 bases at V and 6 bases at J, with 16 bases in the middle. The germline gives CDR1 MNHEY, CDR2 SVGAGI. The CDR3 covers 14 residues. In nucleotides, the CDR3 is TGTGCCAGCAGTTGGGACGGGCAGGGAGGCGAGCAGTACTTC. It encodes CASSWDGQGGEQYF.

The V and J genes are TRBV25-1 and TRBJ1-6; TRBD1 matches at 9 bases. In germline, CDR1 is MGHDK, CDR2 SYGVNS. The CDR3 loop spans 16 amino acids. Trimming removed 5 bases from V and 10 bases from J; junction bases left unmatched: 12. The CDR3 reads CASSRGRGTGKSPLHF. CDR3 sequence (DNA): TGTGCCAGCAGTAGGGGGCGGGGGACAGGGAAATCACCCCTCCACTTT.

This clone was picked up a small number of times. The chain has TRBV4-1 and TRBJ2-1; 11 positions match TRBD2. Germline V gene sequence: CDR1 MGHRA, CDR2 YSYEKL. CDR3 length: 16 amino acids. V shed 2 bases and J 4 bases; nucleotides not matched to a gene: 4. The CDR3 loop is CASSQKLAGVYNEQFF. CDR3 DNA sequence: TGCGCCAGCAGCCAAAAACTAGCGGGAGTTTACAATGAGCAGTTCTTC.

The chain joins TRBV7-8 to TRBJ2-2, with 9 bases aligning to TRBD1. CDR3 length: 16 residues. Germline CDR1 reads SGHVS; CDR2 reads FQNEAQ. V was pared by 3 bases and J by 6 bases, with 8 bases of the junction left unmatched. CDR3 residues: CASSFGDRVGSGELFF. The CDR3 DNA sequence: TGTGCCAGCAGCTTTGGGGACAGGGTTGGATCCGGGGAGCTGTTTTTT.

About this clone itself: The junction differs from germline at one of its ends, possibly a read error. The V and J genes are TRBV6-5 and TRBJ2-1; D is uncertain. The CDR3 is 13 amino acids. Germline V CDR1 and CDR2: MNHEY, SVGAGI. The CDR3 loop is CASSYQSNGVLLF. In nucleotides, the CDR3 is TGTGCCAGCAGTTACCAATCGAATGGGGTTTTACTCTTC.

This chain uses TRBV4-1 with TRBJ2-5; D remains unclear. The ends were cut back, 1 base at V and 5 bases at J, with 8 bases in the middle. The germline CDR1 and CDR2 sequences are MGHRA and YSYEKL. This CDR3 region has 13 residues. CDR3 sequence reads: CASSQGNGETQYF. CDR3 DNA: TGCGCCAGCAGCCAAGGGAATGGGGAGACCCAGTACTTC.

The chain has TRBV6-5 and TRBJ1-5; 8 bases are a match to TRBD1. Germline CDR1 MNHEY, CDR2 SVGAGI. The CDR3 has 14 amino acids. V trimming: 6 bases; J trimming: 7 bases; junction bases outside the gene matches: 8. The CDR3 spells CASRRDRGGQPQHF. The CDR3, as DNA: TGTGCCAGCAGACGAGACAGGGGAGGACAGCCCCAGCATTTT.

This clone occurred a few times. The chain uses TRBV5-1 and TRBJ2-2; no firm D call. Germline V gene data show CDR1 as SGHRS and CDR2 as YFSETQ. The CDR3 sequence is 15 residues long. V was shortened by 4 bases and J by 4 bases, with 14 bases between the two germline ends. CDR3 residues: CASSPLQTATGELFF. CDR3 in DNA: TGCGCCAGCAGCCCTCTACAGACTGCCACCGGGGAGCTGTTTTTT.

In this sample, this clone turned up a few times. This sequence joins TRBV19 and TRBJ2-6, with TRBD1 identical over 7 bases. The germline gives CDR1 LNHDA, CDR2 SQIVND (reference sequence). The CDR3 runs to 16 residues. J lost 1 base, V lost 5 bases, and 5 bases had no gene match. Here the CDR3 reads CASSSGTASGANVLTF. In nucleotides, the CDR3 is TGTGCCAGTAGTTCCGGGACAGCTTCTGGGGCCAACGTCCTGACTTTC.

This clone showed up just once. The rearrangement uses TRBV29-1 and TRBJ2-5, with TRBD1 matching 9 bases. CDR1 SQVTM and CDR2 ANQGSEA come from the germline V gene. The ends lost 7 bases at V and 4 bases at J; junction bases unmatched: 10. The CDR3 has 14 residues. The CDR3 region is CSARDRVVRETQYF. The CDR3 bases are TGCAGCGCCCGGGACAGGGTAGTTCGAGAGACCCAGTACTTC.

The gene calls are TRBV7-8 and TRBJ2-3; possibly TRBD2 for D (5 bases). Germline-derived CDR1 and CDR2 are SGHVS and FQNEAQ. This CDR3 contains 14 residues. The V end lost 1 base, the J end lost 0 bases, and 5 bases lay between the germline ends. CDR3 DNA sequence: TGTGCCAGCAGCTTAGGGGAGAGCACAGATACGCAGTATTTT. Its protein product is CASSLGESTDTQYF.

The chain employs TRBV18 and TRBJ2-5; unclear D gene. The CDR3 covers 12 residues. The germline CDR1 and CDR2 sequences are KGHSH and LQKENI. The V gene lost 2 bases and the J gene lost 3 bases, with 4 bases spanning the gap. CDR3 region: CASSPTEETQYF. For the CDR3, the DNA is TGTGCCAGCTCACCAACCGAAGAGACCCAGTACTTC.

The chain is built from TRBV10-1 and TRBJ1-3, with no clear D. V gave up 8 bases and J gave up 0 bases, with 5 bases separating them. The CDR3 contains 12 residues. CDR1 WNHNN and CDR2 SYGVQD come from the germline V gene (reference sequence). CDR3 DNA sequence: TGCGCCAGCGGTAGCTCTGGAAACACCATATATTTT. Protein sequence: CASGSSGNTIYF.

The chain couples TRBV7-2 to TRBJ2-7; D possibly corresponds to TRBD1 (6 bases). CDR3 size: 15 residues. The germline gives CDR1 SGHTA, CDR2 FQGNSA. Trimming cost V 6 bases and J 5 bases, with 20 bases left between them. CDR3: CASSSGQLLSHEQYF. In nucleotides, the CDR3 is TGTGCCAGCAGTTCAGGACAGCTTTTGTCCCACGAGCAGTACTTC.

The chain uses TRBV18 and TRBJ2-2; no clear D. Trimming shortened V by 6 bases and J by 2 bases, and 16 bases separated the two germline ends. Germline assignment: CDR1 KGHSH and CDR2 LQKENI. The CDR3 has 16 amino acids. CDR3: CASSLELQLNTGELFF. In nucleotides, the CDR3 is TGTGCCAGCTCGCTAGAGTTACAGCTCAACACCGGGGAGCTGTTTTTT.

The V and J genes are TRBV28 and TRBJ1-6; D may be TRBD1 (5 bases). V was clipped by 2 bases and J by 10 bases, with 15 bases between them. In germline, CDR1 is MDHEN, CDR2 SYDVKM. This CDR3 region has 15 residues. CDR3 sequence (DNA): TGTGCCAGCAGTTTAGGGGGGTCAGGGTACTCACCCCTCCACTTT. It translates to CASSLGGSGYSPLHF.

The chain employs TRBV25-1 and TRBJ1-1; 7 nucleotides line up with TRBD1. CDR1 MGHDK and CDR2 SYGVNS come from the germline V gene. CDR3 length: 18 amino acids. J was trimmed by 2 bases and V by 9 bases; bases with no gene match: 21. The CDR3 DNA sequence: TGTGCCAGAAAATTATTACAGGGGCAAGACTACATAAACACTGAAGCTTTCTTT. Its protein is CARKLLQGQDYINTEAFF.

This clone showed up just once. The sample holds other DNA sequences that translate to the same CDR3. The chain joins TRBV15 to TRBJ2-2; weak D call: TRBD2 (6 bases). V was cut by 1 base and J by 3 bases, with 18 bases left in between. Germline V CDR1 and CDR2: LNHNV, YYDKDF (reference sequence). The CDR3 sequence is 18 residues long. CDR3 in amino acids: CATSRGLRGTADTGELFF. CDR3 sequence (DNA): TGTGCCACCAGCAGAGGTCTACGGGGGACCGCAGACACCGGGGAGCTGTTTTTT.

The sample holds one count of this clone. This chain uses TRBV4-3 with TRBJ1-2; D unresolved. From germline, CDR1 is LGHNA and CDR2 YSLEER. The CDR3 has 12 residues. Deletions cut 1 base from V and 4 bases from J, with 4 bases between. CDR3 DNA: TGCGCCAGCAGCCAAGGACTCTATGGCTACACCTTC. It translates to CASSQGLYGYTF.

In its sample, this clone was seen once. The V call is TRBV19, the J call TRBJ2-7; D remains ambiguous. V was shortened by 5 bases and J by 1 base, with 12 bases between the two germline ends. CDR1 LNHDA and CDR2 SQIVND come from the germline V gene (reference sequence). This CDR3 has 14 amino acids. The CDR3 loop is CASSLRSRSYEQYF. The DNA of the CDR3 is TGTGCCAGTAGTCTCCGCTCCCGGTCCTACGAGCAGTACTTC.